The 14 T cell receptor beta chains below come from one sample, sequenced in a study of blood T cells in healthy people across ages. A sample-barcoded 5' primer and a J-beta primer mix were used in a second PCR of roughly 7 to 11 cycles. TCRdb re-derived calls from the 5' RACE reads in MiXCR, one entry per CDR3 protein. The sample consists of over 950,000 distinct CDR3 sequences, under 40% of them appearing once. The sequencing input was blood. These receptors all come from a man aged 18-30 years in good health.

For the CDR3, the DNA is TGTGCCAGCAGTGATTCGGGTAAGACAGGGAGGAACTATGGCTACACCTTC. Translation: CASSDSGKTGRNYGYTF. V usage is TRBV2 and J usage is TRBJ1-2; the match to TRBD1 covers 7 bases. CDR3 length: 17 amino acids. CDR1 and CDR2 (germline): SNHLY, FYNNEI. J gave up 2 bases and V 3 bases, and 12 bases lay outside the gene matches.

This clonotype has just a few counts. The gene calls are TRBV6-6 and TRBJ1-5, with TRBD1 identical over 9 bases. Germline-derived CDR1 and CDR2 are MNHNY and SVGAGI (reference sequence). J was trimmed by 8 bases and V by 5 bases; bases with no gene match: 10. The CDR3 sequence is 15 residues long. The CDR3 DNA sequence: TGTGCCAGCAGTAGTCCCGGGACAGGGACGAAGCCCCAGCATTTT. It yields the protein CASSSPGTGTKPQHF.

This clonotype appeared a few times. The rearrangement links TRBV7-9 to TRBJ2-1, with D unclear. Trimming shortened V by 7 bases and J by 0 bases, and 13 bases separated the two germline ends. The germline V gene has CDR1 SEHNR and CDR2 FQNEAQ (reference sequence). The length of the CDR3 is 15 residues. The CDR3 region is CASTLGSSSYNEQFF. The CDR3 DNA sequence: TGTGCCAGCACGCTGGGGTCGAGCTCCTACAATGAGCAGTTCTTC.

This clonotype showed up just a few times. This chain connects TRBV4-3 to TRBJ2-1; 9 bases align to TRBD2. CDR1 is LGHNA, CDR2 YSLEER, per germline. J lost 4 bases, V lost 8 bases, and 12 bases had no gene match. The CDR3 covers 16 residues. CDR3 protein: CASCSESGGSYNEQFF. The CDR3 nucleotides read TGCGCCAGCTGCTCCGAAAGCGGGGGGAGTTACAATGAGCAGTTCTTC.

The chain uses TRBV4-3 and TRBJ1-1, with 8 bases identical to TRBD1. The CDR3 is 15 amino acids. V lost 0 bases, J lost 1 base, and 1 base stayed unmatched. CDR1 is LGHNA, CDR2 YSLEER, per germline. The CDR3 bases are TGCGCCAGCAGCCAAGATCAGGGGGCGAACACTGAAGCTTTCTTT. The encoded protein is CASSQDQGANTEAFF.

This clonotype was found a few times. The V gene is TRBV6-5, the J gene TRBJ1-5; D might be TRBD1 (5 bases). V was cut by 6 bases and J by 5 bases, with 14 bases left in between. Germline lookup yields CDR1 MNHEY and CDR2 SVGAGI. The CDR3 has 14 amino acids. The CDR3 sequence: CASRSGIGDQPQHF. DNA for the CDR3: TGTGCCAGCAGGTCAGGGATTGGAGATCAGCCCCAGCATTTT.

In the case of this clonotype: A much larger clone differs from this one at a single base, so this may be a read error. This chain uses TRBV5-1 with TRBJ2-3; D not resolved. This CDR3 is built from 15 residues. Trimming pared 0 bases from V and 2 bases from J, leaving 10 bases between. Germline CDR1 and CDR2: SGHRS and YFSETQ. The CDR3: CASSLADSNTDTQYF. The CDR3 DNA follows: TGCGCCAGCAGCTTGGCCGACTCAAACACAGATACGCAGTATTTT.

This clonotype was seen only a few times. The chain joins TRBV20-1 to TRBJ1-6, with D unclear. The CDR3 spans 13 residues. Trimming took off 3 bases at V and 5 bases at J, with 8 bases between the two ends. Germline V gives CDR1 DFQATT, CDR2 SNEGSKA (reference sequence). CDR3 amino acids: CSASLWDNSPLHF. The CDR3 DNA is TGCAGTGCTAGCCTGTGGGATAATTCACCCCTCCACTTT.

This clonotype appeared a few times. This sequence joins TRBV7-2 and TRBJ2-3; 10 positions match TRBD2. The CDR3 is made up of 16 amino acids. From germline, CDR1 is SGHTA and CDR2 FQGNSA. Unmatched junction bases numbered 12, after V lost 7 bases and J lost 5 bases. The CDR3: CASNEGTSEGGDTQYF. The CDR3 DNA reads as TGTGCCAGCAACGAGGGGACTAGCGAGGGCGGAGATACGCAGTATTTT.

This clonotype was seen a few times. DNA of the CDR3: TGTGCCACCAGTGACCGGGTCTACAATGAGCAGTTCTTC. It encodes CATSDRVYNEQFF. This rearrangement joins TRBV24-1 to TRBJ2-1; D unresolved. The CDR3 sequence is 13 residues long. Trimming shortened V by 4 bases and J by 3 bases, and 6 bases separated the two germline ends. Germline values: CDR1 KGHDR, CDR2 SFDVKD.

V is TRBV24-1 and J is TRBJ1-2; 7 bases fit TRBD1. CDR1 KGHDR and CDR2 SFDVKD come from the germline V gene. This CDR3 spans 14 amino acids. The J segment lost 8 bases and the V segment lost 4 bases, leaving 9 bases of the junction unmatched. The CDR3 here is CATSDQDRARGYTF. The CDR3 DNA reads TGTGCCACCAGTGACCAAGACAGGGCCAGAGGCTACACCTTC.

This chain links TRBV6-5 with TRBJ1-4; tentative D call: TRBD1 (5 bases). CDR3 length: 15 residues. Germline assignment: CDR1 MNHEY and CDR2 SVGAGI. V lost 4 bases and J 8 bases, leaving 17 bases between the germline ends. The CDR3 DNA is TGTGCCAGCAGTTCGCAGGGAGGGTGGGGGGAAAAACTGTTTTTT. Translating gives CASSSQGGWGEKLFF.

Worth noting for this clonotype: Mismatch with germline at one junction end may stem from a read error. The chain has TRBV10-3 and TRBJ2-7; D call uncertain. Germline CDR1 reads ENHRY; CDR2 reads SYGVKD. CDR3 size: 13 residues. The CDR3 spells CAISESGIYVQYF. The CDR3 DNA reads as TGTGCCATCAGTGAGTCTGGGATCTACGTGCAGTACTTC.

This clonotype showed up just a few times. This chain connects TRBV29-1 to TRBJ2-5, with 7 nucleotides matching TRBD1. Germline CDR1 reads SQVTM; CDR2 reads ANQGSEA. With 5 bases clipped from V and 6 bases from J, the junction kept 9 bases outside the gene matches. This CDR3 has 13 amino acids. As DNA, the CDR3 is TGCAGCGTTCATACAGGGGAACGGCAGACCCAGTACTTC. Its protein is CSVHTGERQTQYF.